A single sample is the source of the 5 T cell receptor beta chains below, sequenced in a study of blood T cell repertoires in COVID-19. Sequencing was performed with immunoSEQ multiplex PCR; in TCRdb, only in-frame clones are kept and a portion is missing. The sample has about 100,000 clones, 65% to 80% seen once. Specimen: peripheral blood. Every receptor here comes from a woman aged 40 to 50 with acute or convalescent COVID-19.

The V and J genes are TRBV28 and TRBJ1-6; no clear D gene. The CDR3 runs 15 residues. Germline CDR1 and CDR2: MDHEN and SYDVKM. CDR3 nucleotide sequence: TGTGCTTCTGGTCCCTCGAGCGGATATAATTCACCCCTCCACTTT. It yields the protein CASGPSSGYNSPLHF.

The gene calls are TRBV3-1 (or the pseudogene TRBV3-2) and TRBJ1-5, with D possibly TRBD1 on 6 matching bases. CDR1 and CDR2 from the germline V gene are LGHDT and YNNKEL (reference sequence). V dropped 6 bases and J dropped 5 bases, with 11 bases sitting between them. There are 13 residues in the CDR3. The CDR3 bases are TGTGCCAGCAGTCGATCAGGGGATCAGCCCCAGCATTTT. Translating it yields CASSRSGDQPQHF.

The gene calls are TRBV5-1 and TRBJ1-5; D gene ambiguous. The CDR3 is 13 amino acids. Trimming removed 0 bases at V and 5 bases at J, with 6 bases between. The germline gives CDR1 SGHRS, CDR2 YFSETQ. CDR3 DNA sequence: TGCGCCAGCAGCTTGGGCCGGGATCAGCCCCAGCATTTT. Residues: CASSLGRDQPQHF.

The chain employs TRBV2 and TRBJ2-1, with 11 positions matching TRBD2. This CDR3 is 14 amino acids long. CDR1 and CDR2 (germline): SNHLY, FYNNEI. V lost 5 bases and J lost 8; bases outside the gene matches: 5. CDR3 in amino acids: CASSFSGGAHEQFF. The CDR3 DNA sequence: TGTGCCAGCAGTTTTAGCGGGGGGGCCCATGAGCAGTTCTTC.

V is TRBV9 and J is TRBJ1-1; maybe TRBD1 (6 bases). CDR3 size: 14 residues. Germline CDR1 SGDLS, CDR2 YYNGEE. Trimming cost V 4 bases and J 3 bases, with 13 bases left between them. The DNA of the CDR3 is TGTGCCAGCAGCCACGAGGGGGAGTACACTGAAGCTTTCTTT. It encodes CASSHEGEYTEAFF.